The clone carrying this T cell receptor (beta chain) was counted once. Its antigen is not identified. The data stem from a study of T cell responses to AZD1222 COVID-19 vaccine. Findings of the study overall: It should be noted that donors were predominantly white British and more often female, and clonal diversity was possibly underestimated. CD4 TCRs covered the whole spike, strongest at regions 160-218 and 743-854. The study identified only six AZD1222 recipients as seropositive at baseline.

After removal of 6 bases from V and 5 bases from J, the junction contained 9 bases not matched to a gene. There are 14 residues in the CDR3. The germline V gene has CDR1 MNHNY and CDR2 SVGAGI (reference sequence). Second-dose intervals near 4 or 12 weeks were combined. Clones were sequenced by immunoSEQ multiplex PCR, and TCRdb holds only the in-frame ones, with some missing. The table records about 73,000 clones, roughly 90% of them present only once. The material sequenced was peripheral blood, taken 28 days after the second AZD1222 dose. The clonotype was recovered from an adult who received the AZD1222 COVID-19 vaccine. The rearrangement joins TRBV6-6 to TRBJ2-5; 7 bases align to TRBD2. In DNA, the CDR3 is TGTGCCAGCAGCCTTGGACTAGTTGAGGAGACCCAGTACTTC. Translation gives CASSLGLVEETQYF.